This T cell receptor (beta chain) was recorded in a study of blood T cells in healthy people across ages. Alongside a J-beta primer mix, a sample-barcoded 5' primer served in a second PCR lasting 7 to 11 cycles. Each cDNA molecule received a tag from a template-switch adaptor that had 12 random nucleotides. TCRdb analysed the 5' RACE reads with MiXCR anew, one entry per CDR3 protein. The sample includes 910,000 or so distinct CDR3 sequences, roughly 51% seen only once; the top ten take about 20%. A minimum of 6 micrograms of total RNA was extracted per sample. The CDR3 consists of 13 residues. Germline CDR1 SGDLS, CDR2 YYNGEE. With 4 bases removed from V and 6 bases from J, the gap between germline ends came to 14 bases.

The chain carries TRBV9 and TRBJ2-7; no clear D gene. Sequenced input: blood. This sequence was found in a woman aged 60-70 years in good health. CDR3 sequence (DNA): TGTGCCAGCAGCTCCCAGACCGACGTCGAGCAGTACTTC. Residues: CASSSQTDVEQYF.